The entry below describes one T cell receptor (beta chain). Its target is not known. TCRdb's table, derived via immunoSEQ multiplex PCR, lists solely in-frame clones and lacks some. The table includes 100,000 to 150,000 clones, approximately 94% detected once. Germline trimming cut 6 bases from V and 5 bases from J; bases unmatched to any gene: 11. Germline CDR1 reads MNHNS; CDR2 reads SASEGT. The CDR3 consists of 15 residues. This sample stems from a study of cytomegalovirus exposure and HLA in healthy donors. Whole-study results and caveats: Cytomegalovirus-associated TCR beta chains were listed, numbering some 170.

The clonotype was recovered from a woman under 30 in good health and CMV-seronegative. The material sequenced was PBMCs. The chain carries TRBV6-1 and TRBJ1-1, with 8 bases that match TRBD1. The CDR3 DNA is TGTGCCAGCAGACTAAGGCAGGGGGCGCAGACTGAAGCTTTCTTT. It specifies CASRLRQGAQTEAFF.